This TCR beta chain was recorded in a study of cytomegalovirus exposure and HLA in healthy donors. Study observations and caveats: V- and J-gene trimming of TCR beta was linked (in a later analysis) to a missense DCLRE1C variant. It was shown in a later analysis that HLA-associated TCR beta chains were more clonally expanded than other, equally common chains.

About this clone: Its matching antigen is unknown.

A multiplex PCR was run with 60 Vbeta primers and 13 Jbeta primers. Repertoires were generated with immunoSEQ multiplex PCR, while TCRdb's copy carries only in-frame clones and drops some. The repertoire holds about 110,000 clones, with over 65% as singletons. This CDR3 contains 15 residues. The junction had 9 bases not matched to a gene; V was cut back by 4 bases and J by 2 bases. Germline loops: CDR1 GTSNPN, CDR2 SVGIG (reference sequence). The clonotype comes from a woman aged 25 to 39 in good health and CMV-seronegative. Sequenced input: PBMCs. J is TRBJ1-2 and V is TRBV30, with 8 bases fitting TRBD1. CDR3 protein: CAWKQGEGVNYGYTF. CDR3 nucleotides: TGTGCCTGGAAACAGGGGGAAGGGGTAAACTATGGCTACACCTTC.